Listed below are T cell receptor beta chains from one sample, sequenced in a study of monozygotic twins with cystic fibrosis. Measured with immunoSEQ multiplex PCR; TCRdb has only the in-frame clones, and not every one. The sample has 30,000 to 40,000 clones, approximately 67% seen once. The sequenced sample consisted of blood. These TCRs come from a girl under 18 with cystic fibrosis. Each CDR3 is given with its conserved first and last residue. D genes are given only for firm matches. Rows may omit the clone size; those that give it use once, few, many or a size class.

d_call | clone_size | j_call | v_call | cdr3_aa | cdr3_nt
NA | NA | TRBJ1-2 | TRBV7-9 | CASSIPGVVSYTF | TGTGCCAGCAGCATCCCAGGGGTTGTTAGCTACACCTTC
NA | few | TRBJ1-4 | TRBV25-1 | CASSVNTEKLFF | TGTGCCAGCAGTGTGAACACTGAAAAACTGTTTTTT
TRBD2 | NA | TRBJ2-2 | TRBV7-9 | CASSWLAGVTGELFF | TGTGCCAGCAGCTGGCTAGCGGGAGTTACCGGGGAGCTGTTTTTT
NA | NA | TRBJ2-7 | TRBV5-4 | CASSPLGSEQYF | TGTGCCAGCAGCCCTCTAGGATCTGAGCAGTACTTC
TRBD2 | few | TRBJ2-1 | TRBV13 | CASRWEGFYNEQFF | TGTGCCAGCAGATGGGAGGGCTTCTACAATGAGCAGTTCTTC
TRBD2 | NA | TRBJ2-3 | TRBV2 | CASISSGLAGADTQYF | TGTGCCAGCATCTCTTCGGGTCTAGCGGGTGCAGATACGCAGTATTTT
TRBD2 | NA | TRBJ2-5 | TRBV2 | CASSELRGGETQYF | TGTGCCAGCAGTGAGTTGCGGGGAGGGGAGACCCAGTACTTC
NA | NA | TRBJ1-5 | TRBV2 | CASGAEGDRPQHF | TGTGCCAGCGGGGCGGAAGGAGACCGTCCCCAGCATTTT
TRBD2 | NA | TRBJ2-7 | TRBV6-5 | CASSRLSGGVDEQYF | TGTGCCAGCAGTCGACTCTCGGGGGGGGTTGATGAGCAGTACTTC
NA | once | TRBJ2-1 | TRBV29-1 | CSVAHYEQFF | TGCAGCGTTGCTCATTATGAGCAGTTCTTC
NA | NA | TRBJ1-1 | TRBV7-2 | CASSLNEATEAFF | TGTGCCAGCAGCTTAAATGAGGCCACTGAAGCTTTCTTT
NA | NA | TRBJ2-5 | TRBV4-1 | CASSRLWGQETQYF | TGCGCCAGCAGCCGTCTATGGGGGCAAGAGACCCAGTACTTC
NA | few | TRBJ1-3 | TRBV11-2 | CASSPDPAGNTIYF | TGTGCCAGCAGCCCAGATCCGGCCGGAAACACCATATATTTT
TRBD2 | NA | TRBJ2-1 | TRBV11-2 | CASSDGTSGSRGEQFF | TGTGCCAGCAGCGACGGGACTAGCGGGAGTAGGGGTGAGCAGTTCTTC
NA | few | TRBJ1-5 | TRBV27 | CASSSRGTGQPQHF | TGTGCCAGCAGTTCCAGGGGTACGGGTCAGCCCCAGCATTTT
NA | NA | TRBJ2-1 | TRBV15 | CATRTYPFTTGAGNEQFF | TGTGCCACCAGGACCTACCCCTTCACGACGGGGGCTGGGAATGAGCAGTTCTTC
NA | NA | TRBJ1-1 | TRBV29-1 | CSALGQRAFF | TGCAGCGCTCTCGGACAGAGGGCTTTCTTT
TRBD1 | NA | TRBJ1-2 | TRBV10-3 | CAISGSRDRARGYGYTF | TGTGCCATCAGTGGGTCCCGGGACAGGGCTCGCGGCTATGGCTACACCTTC
TRBD1 | NA | TRBJ1-2 | TRBV5-1 | CASSLGFRGLFYGYTF | TGCGCCAGCAGCTTGGGTTTCAGGGGGCTTTTCTATGGCTACACCTTC
TRBD1 | NA | TRBJ1-2 | TRBV5-4 | CASSWDRGAYGYTF | TGTGCCAGCAGCTGGGACAGGGGTGCCTATGGCTACACCTTC
TRBD1 | NA | TRBJ1-2 | TRBV28 | CASSPGQGNYGYTF | TGTGCCAGCAGTCCAGGACAGGGTAACTATGGCTACACCTTC
TRBD2 | NA | TRBJ2-2 | TRBV9 | CASSVGSGSTGELFF | TGTGCCAGCAGCGTAGGTAGCGGGAGTACCGGGGAGCTGTTTTTT
TRBD1 | NA | TRBJ2-7 | TRBV6-5 | CASSRDRREQYF | TGTGCCAGCAGTAGGGACAGGCGCGAGCAGTACTTC
NA | NA | TRBJ1-2 | TRBV4-3 | CASSQEVLLANYGYTF | TGCGCCAGCAGCCAAGAAGTGCTCCTCGCTAACTATGGCTACACCTTC
TRBD1 | NA | TRBJ1-5 | TRBV19 | CASSTGGRDSNQPQHF | TGTGCCAGCTCAACAGGGGGCAGGGATAGCAATCAGCCCCAGCATTTT
NA | once | TRBJ2-2 | TRBV27 | CASSSQNTGELFF | TGTGCCAGCAGTTCTCAAAACACCGGGGAGCTGTTTTTT
TRBD2 | NA | TRBJ2-7 | TRBV7-7 | CASSLGPGGLDEQYF | TGTGCTAGCAGCTTAGGACCGGGGGGTTTGGACGAGCAGTACTTC
NA | NA | TRBJ2-1 | TRBV7-8 | CASSQPNKSFYNEQFF | TGTGCCAGCAGCCAACCCAACAAGTCCTTCTACAATGAGCAGTTCTTC
NA | NA | TRBJ2-2 | TRBV15 | CATRVRGNTGELFF | TGTGCCACCCGGGTAAGGGGCAACACCGGGGAGCTGTTTTTT
TRBD1 | NA | TRBJ1-3 | TRBV27 | CASSYRGAGNTIYF | TGTGCCAGCAGTTACAGGGGAGCTGGAAACACCATATATTTT
TRBD1 | few | TRBJ2-1 | TRBV9 | CASSPEDRGLRQFF | TGTGCCAGCAGCCCCGAGGACAGGGGGCTAAGGCAGTTCTTC
TRBD2 | NA | TRBJ2-5 | TRBV19 | CATSGGRETQYF | TGTGCCACCTCGGGGGGAAGAGAGACCCAGTACTTC
NA | few | TRBJ1-1 | TRBV7-9 | CASNQGEAPAFF | TGTGCCAGCAATCAAGGGGAGGCCCCAGCTTTCTTT
NA | NA | TRBJ2-1 | TRBV10-3 | CAITNDRNNEQFF | TGTGCCATCACTAACGACAGGAACAATGAGCAGTTCTTC
TRBD1 | NA | TRBJ2-7 | TRBV28 | CASSSTGGATYEQYF | TGTGCCAGCAGTAGCACAGGGGGCGCAACGTACGAGCAGTACTTC
NA | NA | TRBJ2-1 | TRBV7-9 | CASSFPFNEQFF | TGTGCCAGCAGCTTCCCGTTCAATGAGCAGTTCTTC
NA | NA | TRBJ2-5 | TRBV7-2 | CASSLEGRDETQYF | TGTGCCAGCAGCTTAGAGGGCAGGGACGAGACCCAGTACTTC
NA | NA | TRBJ2-2 | TRBV29-1 | CSVAGTLIGELFF | TGCAGCGTCGCCGGGACTTTAATCGGGGAGCTGTTTTTT
NA | NA | TRBJ1-2 | TRBV4-3 | CASSQGDMGGVDGYTF | TGCGCCAGCAGCCAAGGGGACATGGGGGGTGTTGATGGCTACACCTTC
NA | NA | TRBJ1-2 | TRBV2 | CASSDSYGYTF | TGTGCCAGCAGTGACAGCTATGGCTACACCTTC
NA | NA | TRBJ1-2 | TRBV4-3 | CASSQSGLSGYTF | TGCGCCAGCAGCCAATCAGGGCTGAGCGGCTACACCTTC
TRBD2 | NA | TRBJ2-2 | TRBV5-6 | CASSPTSRRSTGELFF | TGTGCCAGCAGTCCGACTAGCCGGAGGTCTACCGGGGAGCTGTTTTTT
NA | NA | TRBJ2-1 | TRBV29-1 | CSVDGTVVSYNEQFF | TGCAGCGTCGACGGGACGGTGGTATCCTACAATGAGCAGTTCTTC
NA | NA | TRBJ2-7 | TRBV7-2 | CASSLDTRIEYF | TGTGCCAGCAGCTTAGATACTCGAATCGAGTACTTC